Listed below are T cell receptor beta chains from one sample, sequenced in a study of blood T cell repertoires in COVID-19. Here immunoSEQ multiplex PCR was the method, and the copy in TCRdb shows in-frame clones only, minus some. There are some 74,000 clones in the sample; 91% occur only once, and approximately 2.8% lies in the top ten. The sequencing sample was made of peripheral blood. The source is a man over 45 with COVID-19, enrolled during active disease. Each CDR3 is given with its conserved first and last residue. The order of the fields is V gene, clone size, J gene, D gene, CDR3 protein, CDR3 DNA. A D gene is named only where the DNA matches it firmly. The size entry is marked missing in some rows and otherwise reads once, few, many or a size class.

v_call: TRBV5-1; clone_size: NA; j_call: TRBJ2-7; d_call: NA; cdr3_aa: CASSLGPDRIYEQYF; cdr3_nt: TGCGCCAGCAGCTTAGGTCCGGACAGAATCTACGAGCAGTACTTC
v_call: TRBV12-3/TRBV12-4; clone_size: NA; j_call: TRBJ1-3; d_call: NA; cdr3_aa: CASSPNSGNTIYF; cdr3_nt: TGTGCCAGCAGTCCAAACTCTGGAAACACCATATATTTT
v_call: TRBV6-4; clone_size: once; j_call: TRBJ1-4; d_call: NA; cdr3_aa: CASSEGVGDTNEKLFF; cdr3_nt: TGTGCCAGCAGTGAAGGAGTAGGCGATACTAATGAAAAACTGTTTTTT
v_call: TRBV5-6; clone_size: NA; j_call: TRBJ2-1; d_call: TRBD2; cdr3_aa: CASSLVLAGVDEQFF; cdr3_nt: TGTGCCAGCAGCTTGGTCCTAGCGGGAGTGGATGAGCAGTTCTTC
v_call: TRBV25-1; clone_size: NA; j_call: TRBJ1-2; d_call: NA; cdr3_aa: CASSDTAYGYTF; cdr3_nt: TGTGCCAGCAGTGACACAGCCTATGGCTACACCTTC
v_call: TRBV4-3; clone_size: once; j_call: TRBJ2-7; d_call: TRBD2; cdr3_aa: CASSQEREAPYEQYF; cdr3_nt: TGCGCCAGCAGCCAAGAGCGGGAGGCTCCCTACGAGCAGTACTTC
v_call: TRBV28; clone_size: NA; j_call: TRBJ2-4; d_call: NA; cdr3_aa: CASSSFSGLAKNIQYF; cdr3_nt: TGTGCCAGCAGTTCTTTTAGTGGTTTAGCCAAAAACATTCAGTACTTC
v_call: TRBV9; clone_size: NA; j_call: TRBJ1-3; d_call: NA; cdr3_aa: CASKAGLSGNTIYF; cdr3_nt: TGTGCCAGCAAAGCAGGGTTGTCTGGAAACACCATATATTTT
v_call: TRBV12-3/TRBV12-4; clone_size: once; j_call: TRBJ2-5; d_call: NA; cdr3_aa: CASSLAGGETQYF; cdr3_nt: TGTGCCAGCAGTTTAGCGGGAGGAGAGACCCAGTACTTC
v_call: TRBV4-2; clone_size: NA; j_call: TRBJ2-5; d_call: TRBD2; cdr3_aa: CASSRGLQETQYF; cdr3_nt: TGTGCCAGCAGCCGGGGACTACAAGAGACCCAGTACTTC
v_call: TRBV6-5; clone_size: NA; j_call: TRBJ2-7; d_call: NA; cdr3_aa: CASSPDKYEQYF; cdr3_nt: TGTGCCAGCAGTCCGGACAAATACGAGCAGTACTTC
v_call: TRBV6-4; clone_size: NA; j_call: TRBJ2-7; d_call: NA; cdr3_aa: CASNRTDYEQYF; cdr3_nt: TGTGCCAGCAATAGGACAGACTACGAGCAGTACTTC
v_call: TRBV21-1; clone_size: NA; j_call: TRBJ1-4; d_call: NA; cdr3_aa: CATPSEKLFF; cdr3_nt: TGTGCCACTCCTTCTGAAAAACTGTTTTTT
v_call: TRBV30; clone_size: NA; j_call: TRBJ1-2; d_call: NA; cdr3_aa: CAWTKDSLPYGYTF; cdr3_nt: TGTGCCTGGACTAAAGACAGTCTACCCTATGGCTACACCTTC
v_call: TRBV19; clone_size: NA; j_call: TRBJ1-5; d_call: TRBD1; cdr3_aa: CASGTGVSQPQHF; cdr3_nt: TGTGCCAGTGGGACAGGGGTAAGTCAGCCCCAGCATTTT